This T cell receptor (beta chain) was identified during a study of blood T cells in healthy people across ages. Across the whole study: About one barcoded beta molecule per two T cells was captured by template switching.

The CDR3 has 13 amino acids. The ends were cut back, 5 bases at V and 8 bases at J, with 15 bases in the middle. Germline CDR1 reads SGHAT; CDR2 reads FQNNGV. This clonotype was observed a handful of times. It was with a sample-barcoded 5' primer and a J-beta primer mix that a second PCR of roughly 7 to 12 cycles was run. TCRdb fed the 5' RACE reads into MiXCR, producing one record per CDR3 protein. The repertoire consists of 1.5 million to 2 million distinct CDR3 sequences, with roughly 27% occurring once and the leading ten covering 7.7%. The chain carries TRBV11-2 and TRBJ1-2; D is uncertain. Sequences were obtained from blood. The TCR was taken from a woman aged 25 to 39 in good health. This CDR3 reads CASSPMRARGYTF. CDR3 nucleotides: TGTGCCAGCAGCCCGATGAGGGCGCGCGGCTACACCTTC.